These T cell receptor beta chains were read from a single sample in a study of blood T cell repertoires in COVID-19. Sequencing was performed with immunoSEQ multiplex PCR; in TCRdb, only in-frame clones are kept and a portion is missing. This table holds about 400,000 clones, approximately 88% found once. The sequencing input was PBMCs or T cells enriched from blood (not recorded which). These receptors were collected from a woman between 40 and 50 years old with acute COVID-19. Each CDR3 is given with its conserved first and last residue. A D gene is named only where the DNA matches it firmly. For some rows the clone size is stated as once, few or many, or as a class when expanded; others skip it.

v_gene,j_gene,d_gene,abundance,CDR3nt,CDR3aa
TRBV5-1,TRBJ2-3,TRBD2,NA,TGCGCCAGCAGCTTGTGGGCGGGGGGCACAGATACGCAGTATTTT,CASSLWAGGTDTQYF
TRBV5-4,TRBJ1-4,NA,NA,TGTGCCAGCAGCTTGGGCGGTGATGAAAAACTGTTTTTT,CASSLGGDEKLFF
TRBV18,TRBJ2-1,TRBD1,NA,TGTGCCAGCTCACCACCCAGGGACAGGGGGCAGGGTAATGAGCAGTTCTTC,CASSPPRDRGQGNEQFF
TRBV19,TRBJ1-1,NA,NA,TGTGCCAGTAAAAAGTCGGTGAACACTGAAGCTTTCTTT,CASKKSVNTEAFF
TRBV9,TRBJ2-3,NA,NA,TGTGCCAGCAGCGGGGTTACGGGGTATCCAGATACGCAGTATTTT,CASSGVTGYPDTQYF
TRBV9,TRBJ1-2,TRBD1,NA,TGTGCCAGCAGCGAATGGACAGGGGCTAACTATGGCTACACCTTC,CASSEWTGANYGYTF
TRBV12-5,TRBJ1-2,TRBD1,NA,TGTGCTAGTGGGGAACAGGGGAACTCGGATGGCTACACCTTC,CASGEQGNSDGYTF
TRBV5-4,TRBJ2-7,TRBD2,NA,TGTGCCAGCAGCTTGCTAACTAGCGGTTCCTACGAGCAGTACTTC,CASSLLTSGSYEQYF
TRBV10-3,TRBJ2-3,TRBD1,NA,TGTGCCACCCAGCGGGACAGGGCGTCAGATACGCAGTATTTT,CATQRDRASDTQYF
TRBV7-2,TRBJ2-3,NA,NA,TGTGCCAGCAGCTTAACGCCTACCTACACAGATACGCAGTATTTT,CASSLTPTYTDTQYF
TRBV7-5,TRBJ2-3,NA,NA,TGTGCCAGAAGCTTTCCGAAACGGTGCACAGATACGCAGTATTTT,CARSFPKRCTDTQYF
TRBV11-2,TRBJ1-6,NA,NA,TGTGCCAGCAGAGGGGGACCGTCTAGCTCCTATAATTCACCCCTCCACTTT,CASRGGPSSSYNSPLHF
TRBV3-1/TRBV3-2,TRBJ2-3,TRBD2,NA,TGTGCCAGCAGCCGGACTAGCGGGGGCCCGAGCACAGATACGCAGTATTTT,CASSRTSGGPSTDTQYF
TRBV4-1,TRBJ2-2,TRBD2,NA,TGCGCCAGCAGCTCAGCAACGGGGGGGCTACCCGGGGAGCTGTTTTTT,CASSSATGGLPGELFF
TRBV9,TRBJ2-1,TRBD1,once,TGTGCCAGCAGCGTAGAGTGGACAGGGACCTACAATGAGCAGTTCTTC,CASSVEWTGTYNEQFF
TRBV2,TRBJ2-7,NA,NA,TGTGCCAGCACCCGACAGTACGAGCAGTACTTC,CASTRQYEQYF
TRBV10-3,TRBJ1-6,TRBD1,NA,TGTGCCACCCAACAGGACAGGGAAATTCCCCTCCACTTT,CATQQDREIPLHF
TRBV18,TRBJ2-5,NA,NA,TGTGCCAGCTCACCAGGAGGCGGGGAGACCCAGTACTTC,CASSPGGGETQYF
TRBV5-5,TRBJ2-7,NA,NA,TGTGCCAGCAGCTTGTACGACAGCCACTACGAGCAGTACTTC,CASSLYDSHYEQYF
TRBV29-1,TRBJ1-2,NA,NA,TGCAGCGTTAATGTTGAATACTCGTTCTATGGCTACACCTTC,CSVNVEYSFYGYTF
TRBV11-2,TRBJ2-2,NA,NA,TGTGCCAGCAGCTTGGGCGTCTACACCGGGGAGCTGTTTTTT,CASSLGVYTGELFF
TRBV5-8,TRBJ2-5,NA,NA,TGTGCCAGCAGCCTGATTTTTAGAGAGACCCAGTACTTC,CASSLIFRETQYF
TRBV19,TRBJ1-1,TRBD1,once,TGTGCCAGTAGTATACAGGGGGCGGGAACTGAAGCTTTCTTT,CASSIQGAGTEAFF
TRBV11-2,TRBJ2-3,TRBD1,NA,TGTGCCAGCAGCTTCGCAGGGGGCGGGACAGATACGCAGTATTTT,CASSFAGGGTDTQYF
TRBV7-9,TRBJ2-5,TRBD2,NA,TGTGCCAGCAGCTCTCTTTGGGAGGGAAAAGAGACCCAGTACTTC,CASSSLWEGKETQYF
TRBV5-1,TRBJ2-7,TRBD1,NA,TGCGCCAGCAGCACCGGGACAGAGTACTACGAGCAGTACTTC,CASSTGTEYYEQYF
TRBV19,TRBJ2-4,TRBD1,NA,TGTGCCAGTAGCGGACAGGGCAAAAACATTCAGTACTTC,CASSGQGKNIQYF
TRBV19,TRBJ1-2,NA,NA,TGTGCCAGTAGTATAGGGCCACGTCTCGGCTACACCTTC,CASSIGPRLGYTF
TRBV29-1,TRBJ1-1,TRBD1,NA,TGCAGCGTTGAGCCGGGACAGCCGAACACTGAAGCTTTCTTT,CSVEPGQPNTEAFF
TRBV4-1,TRBJ2-1,TRBD2,NA,TGCGCCAGCAGCCAACCTTGGACTAGCGGGGGGGCAGGTGAGCAGTTCTTC,CASSQPWTSGGAGEQFF
TRBV6-5,TRBJ2-7,TRBD1,NA,TGTGCCAGCACCGAAACAGGGGTTAGGTACGAGCAGTACTTC,CASTETGVRYEQYF
TRBV5-1,TRBJ2-2,TRBD1,NA,TGCGCCAGCAGCCCCGGGGACAGGGAGACCGGGGAGCTGTTTTTT,CASSPGDRETGELFF
TRBV3-1/TRBV3-2,TRBJ2-3,TRBD1,many,TGTGCCAGCAGCCATCAGACAGGGAGTACGCAGTATTTT,CASSHQTGSTQYF
TRBV15,TRBJ1-1,TRBD1,once,TGTGCCACCAGCCGGTCTGACAGGGGGCTCGCTGAAGCTTTCTTT,CATSRSDRGLAEAFF
TRBV11-2,TRBJ2-1,NA,NA,TGTGCCAGCAGCTTACTGGGCAGCAACTACAATGAGCAGTTCTTC,CASSLLGSNYNEQFF
TRBV15,TRBJ2-7,NA,once,TGTGCCACCAGCAGAGACACCTACGAGCAGTACTTC,CATSRDTYEQYF
TRBV19,TRBJ1-6,TRBD1,NA,TGTGCCAGTTCACAGGGGCTCGGTTCACCCCTCCACTTT,CASSQGLGSPLHF
TRBV7-2,TRBJ2-1,NA,NA,TGTGCCAGCAGCTTACTGCTGCTTGGAGCTCGCAATGAGCAGTTCTTC,CASSLLLLGARNEQFF
TRBV19,TRBJ1-1,NA,NA,TGTGCCAGTAGTGCCAGGGCTCGCGACACTGAAGCTTTCTTT,CASSARARDTEAFF
TRBV5-1,TRBJ2-7,TRBD1,NA,TGCGCCAGCAGCTTAAGGGGGCCCCCCTACGAGCAGTACTTC,CASSLRGPPYEQYF
TRBV27,TRBJ1-5,NA,once,TGTGCCAGCAGTTGGAGGGCTGGTAGCGGTCAGCCCCAGCATTTT,CASSWRAGSGQPQHF
TRBV7-9,TRBJ2-7,NA,NA,TGTGCCAGCAGTTTAGTGGGCAGCACCTACGAGCAGTACTTC,CASSLVGSTYEQYF
TRBV6-1,TRBJ1-1,TRBD1,NA,TGTGCCAGCAGTGAACTCGGGACAGAGAACACTGAAGCTTTCTTT,CASSELGTENTEAFF
TRBV5-1,TRBJ2-7,NA,NA,TGCGCCAGCAGCTTGGCCGATCAGGGGGAGCAGTACTTC,CASSLADQGEQYF
TRBV7-8,TRBJ1-4,TRBD1,NA,TGTGCCAGCAGCTTACTTGGGACAGGGAAGGGAAAACTGTTTTTT,CASSLLGTGKGKLFF
TRBV2,TRBJ2-3,NA,NA,TGTGCCAGCAGTCAGGGGAGTTGGACAGATACGCAGTATTTT,CASSQGSWTDTQYF
TRBV19,TRBJ2-3,NA,few,TGTGCCAGTAGTATACCTCGCACAGATACGCAGTATTTT,CASSIPRTDTQYF
TRBV5-1,TRBJ2-3,TRBD1,NA,TGCGCCAGCAGCCCGGGGACAGGGTTGACAGATACGCAGTATTTT,CASSPGTGLTDTQYF
TRBV4-1,TRBJ1-2,TRBD1,NA,TGCGCCAGCAGCCAAGATTGGGCAGGGGGCGTTGGCTACACCTTC,CASSQDWAGGVGYTF
TRBV30,TRBJ2-2,NA,NA,TGTGCCTGGAGCCTTTCCCCCGGGGAGCTGTTTTTT,CAWSLSPGELFF
TRBV6-5,TRBJ1-2,TRBD1,NA,TGTGCCAGCAGTCGTCGACAGGGCGGTGTTGATGGCTACACCTTC,CASSRRQGGVDGYTF
TRBV19,TRBJ1-1,NA,NA,TGTGCCAGTAGTCCGCACCGGGAGAGGACTGAAGCTTTCTTT,CASSPHRERTEAFF
TRBV25-1,TRBJ1-1,TRBD1,NA,TGTGCCAGCAGTGAATCCTGGACAGGGAAGCAGGCTTTCTTT,CASSESWTGKQAFF
TRBV27,TRBJ2-2,NA,NA,TGTGCCAGCAGGTCCCGGAACACCGGGGAGCTGTTTTTT,CASRSRNTGELFF